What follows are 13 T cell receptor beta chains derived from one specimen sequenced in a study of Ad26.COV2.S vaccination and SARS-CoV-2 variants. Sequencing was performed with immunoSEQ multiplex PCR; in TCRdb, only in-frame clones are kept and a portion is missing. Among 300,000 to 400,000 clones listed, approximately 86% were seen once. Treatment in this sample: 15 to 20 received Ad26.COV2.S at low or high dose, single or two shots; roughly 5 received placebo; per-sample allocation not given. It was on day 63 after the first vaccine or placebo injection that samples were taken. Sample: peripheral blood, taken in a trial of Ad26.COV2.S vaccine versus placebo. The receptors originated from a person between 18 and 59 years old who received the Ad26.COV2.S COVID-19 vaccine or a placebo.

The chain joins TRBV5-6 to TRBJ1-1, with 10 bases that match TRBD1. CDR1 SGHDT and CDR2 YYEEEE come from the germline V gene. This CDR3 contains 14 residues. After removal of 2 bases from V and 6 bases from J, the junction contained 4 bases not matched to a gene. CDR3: CASSFDRGLSEAFF. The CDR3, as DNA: TGTGCCAGCAGCTTTGACAGGGGGCTCTCTGAAGCTTTCTTT. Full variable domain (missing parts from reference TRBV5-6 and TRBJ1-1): DAGVTQSPTHLIKTRGQQVTLRCSPKSGHDTVSWYQQALGQGPQFIFQYYEEEERQRGNFPDRFSGHQFPNYSSELNVNALLLGDSALYLCASSFDRGLSEAFFGQGTRLTVV.

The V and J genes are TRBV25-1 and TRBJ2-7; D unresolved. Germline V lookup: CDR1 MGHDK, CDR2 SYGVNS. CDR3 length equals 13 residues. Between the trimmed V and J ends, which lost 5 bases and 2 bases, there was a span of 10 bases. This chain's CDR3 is CASSRFPPYEQYF. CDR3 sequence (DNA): TGTGCCAGCAGTCGATTTCCCCCCTACGAGCAGTACTTC.

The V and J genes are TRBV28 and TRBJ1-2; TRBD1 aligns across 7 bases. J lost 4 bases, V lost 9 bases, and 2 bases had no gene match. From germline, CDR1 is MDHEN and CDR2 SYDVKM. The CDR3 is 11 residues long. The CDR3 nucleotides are TGTGCCAGTGGACAGGTCTATGGCTACACCTTC. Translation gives CASGQVYGYTF.

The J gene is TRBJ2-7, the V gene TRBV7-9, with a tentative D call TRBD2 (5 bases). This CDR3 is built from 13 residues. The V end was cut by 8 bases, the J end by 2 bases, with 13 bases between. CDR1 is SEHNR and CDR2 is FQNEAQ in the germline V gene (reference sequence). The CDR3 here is CASGRTGPYEQYF. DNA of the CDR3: TGTGCCAGCGGGAGAACCGGGCCCTACGAGCAGTACTTC.

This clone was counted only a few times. CDR3 DNA sequence: TGCGCCAGCAGCTTGGGGGACAGGTCCCACGAGCAGTACTTC. This codes for CASSLGDRSHEQYF. The V gene is TRBV5-1, the J gene TRBJ2-7, with 8 bases aligning to TRBD1. Losses at the gene ends were 0 bases for V and 5 bases for J; bases not matched to a gene: 4. From germline, CDR1 is SGHRS and CDR2 YFSETQ. This CDR3 has 14 amino acids.

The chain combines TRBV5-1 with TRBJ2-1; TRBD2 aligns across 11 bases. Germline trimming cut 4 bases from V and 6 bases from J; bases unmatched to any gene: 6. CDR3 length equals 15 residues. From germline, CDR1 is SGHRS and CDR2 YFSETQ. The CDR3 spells CASSPLAGGPNEQFF. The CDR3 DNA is TGCGCCAGCAGCCCCTTAGCGGGGGGGCCCAATGAGCAGTTCTTC. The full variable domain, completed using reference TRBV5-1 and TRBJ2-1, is KAGVTQTPRYLIKTRGQQVTLSCSPISGHRSVSWYQQTPGQGLQFLFEYFSETQRNKGNFPGRFSGRQFSNSRSEMNVSTLELGDSALYLCASSPLAGGPNEQFFGPGTRLTVL.

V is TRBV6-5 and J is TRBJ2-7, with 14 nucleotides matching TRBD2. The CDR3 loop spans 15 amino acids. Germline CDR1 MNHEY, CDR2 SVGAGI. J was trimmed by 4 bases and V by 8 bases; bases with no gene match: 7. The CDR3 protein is CASGKTSGGEYEQYF. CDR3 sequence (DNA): TGTGCCAGCGGAAAGACTAGCGGGGGGGAGTACGAGCAGTACTTC.

CDR3 residues: CASSLSGGAWEQFF. For the CDR3, the DNA is TGTGCCAGCAGCTTAAGCGGGGGGGCTTGGGAGCAGTTCTTC. The V call is TRBV7-2, the J call TRBJ2-1; 10 bases align to TRBD2. CDR3 length: 14 amino acids. Germline V gene lookup returns CDR1 SGHTA and CDR2 FQGNSA. With 2 bases clipped from V and 10 bases from J, the junction kept 5 bases outside the gene matches.

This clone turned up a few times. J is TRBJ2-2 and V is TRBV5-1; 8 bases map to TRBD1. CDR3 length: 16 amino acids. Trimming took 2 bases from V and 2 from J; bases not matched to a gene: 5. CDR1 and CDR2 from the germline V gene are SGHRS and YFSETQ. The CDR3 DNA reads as TGCGCCAGCAGCTTTATTGGGACAGGCAACACCGGGGAGCTGTTTTTT. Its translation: CASSFIGTGNTGELFF.

In nucleotides, the CDR3 is TGTGCCAGCAGTTTGACCCTTAGGACTTACTCCTACGAGCAGTACTTC. It translates to CASSLTLRTYSYEQYF. The J gene is TRBJ2-7, the V gene TRBV28, with D perhaps matching TRBD2 (5 bases). The CDR3 is made up of 16 amino acids. Trimming removed 3 bases at V and 0 bases at J, with 15 bases between. Per the germline V gene, CDR1 is MDHEN and CDR2 is SYDVKM. Using reference TRBV28 and TRBJ2-7 for the parts outside the CDR3, the full variable domain is DVKVTQSSRYLVKRTGEKVFLECVQDMDHENMFWYRQDPGLGLRLIYFSYDVKMKEKGDIPEGYSVSREKKERFSLILESASTNQTSMYLCASSLTLRTYSYEQYFGPGTRLTVT.

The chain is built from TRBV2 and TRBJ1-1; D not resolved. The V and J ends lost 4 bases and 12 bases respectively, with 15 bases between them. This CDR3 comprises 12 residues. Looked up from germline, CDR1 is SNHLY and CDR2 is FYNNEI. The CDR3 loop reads CASSAEGLETFF. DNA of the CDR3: TGTGCCAGCAGTGCGGAGGGCCTAGAAACTTTCTTT.

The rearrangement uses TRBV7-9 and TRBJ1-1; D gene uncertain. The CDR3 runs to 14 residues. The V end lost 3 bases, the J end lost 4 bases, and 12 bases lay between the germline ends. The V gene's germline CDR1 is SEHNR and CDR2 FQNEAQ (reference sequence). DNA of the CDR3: TGTGCCAGCAGCTTTGCAGGAAGAGGCACTGAAGCTTTCTTT. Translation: CASSFAGRGTEAFF.

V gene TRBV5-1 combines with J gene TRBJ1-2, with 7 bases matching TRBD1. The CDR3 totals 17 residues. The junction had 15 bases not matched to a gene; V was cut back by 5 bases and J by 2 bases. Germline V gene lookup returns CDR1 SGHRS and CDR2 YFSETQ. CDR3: CASSSGTDVFRNYGYTF. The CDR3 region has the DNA TGCGCCAGCAGTTCCGGGACAGACGTTTTCAGAAACTATGGCTACACCTTC.